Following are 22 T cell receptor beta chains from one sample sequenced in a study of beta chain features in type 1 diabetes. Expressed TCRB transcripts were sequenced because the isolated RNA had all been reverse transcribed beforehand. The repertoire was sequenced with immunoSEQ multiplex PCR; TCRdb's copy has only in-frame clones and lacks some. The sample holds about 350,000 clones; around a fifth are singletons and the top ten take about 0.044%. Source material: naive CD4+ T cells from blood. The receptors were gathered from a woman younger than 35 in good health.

The CDR3: CASSPDGGRRPDTQYF. Written as DNA, the CDR3 is TGTGCCAGCAGCCCAGACGGCGGGAGGAGGCCAGATACGCAGTATTTT. This chain links TRBV9 with TRBJ2-3; 8 bases are a match to TRBD2. The CDR3 sequence is 16 residues long. The trim removed 4 bases at V and 4 bases at J, leaving 11 bases unmatched. Germline V gene lookup returns CDR1 SGDLS and CDR2 YYNGEE. The full variable domain, with the rest looked up from reference TRBV9 and TRBJ2-3, is DSGVTQTPKHLITATGQRVTLRCSPRSGDLSVYWYQQSLDQGLQFLIQYYNGEERAKGNILERFSAQQFPDLHSELNLSSLELGDSALYFCASSPDGGRRPDTQYFGPGTRLTVL.

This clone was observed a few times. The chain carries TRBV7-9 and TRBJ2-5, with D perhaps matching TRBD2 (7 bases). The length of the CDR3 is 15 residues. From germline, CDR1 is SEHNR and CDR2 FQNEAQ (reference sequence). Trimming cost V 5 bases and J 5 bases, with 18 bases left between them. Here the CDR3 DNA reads TGTGCCAGCAGCGTCGGGGGGCCTAGAGAGGAGACCCAGTACTTC. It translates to CASSVGGPREETQYF.

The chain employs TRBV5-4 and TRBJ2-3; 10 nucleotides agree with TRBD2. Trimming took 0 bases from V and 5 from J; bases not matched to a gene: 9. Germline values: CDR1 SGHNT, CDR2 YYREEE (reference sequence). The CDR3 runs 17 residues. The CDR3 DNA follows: TGTGCCAGCAGCTTGGCCCCTAGCGGGAGTGGAGGAGATACGCAGTATTTT. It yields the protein CASSLAPSGSGGDTQYF.

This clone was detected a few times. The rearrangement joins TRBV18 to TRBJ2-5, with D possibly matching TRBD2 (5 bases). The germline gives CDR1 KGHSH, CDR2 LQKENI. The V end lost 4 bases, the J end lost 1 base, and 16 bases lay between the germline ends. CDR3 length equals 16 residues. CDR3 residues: CASSRTRRVPQETQYF. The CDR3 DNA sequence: TGTGCCAGCTCACGAACGCGGCGGGTACCCCAAGAGACCCAGTACTTC.

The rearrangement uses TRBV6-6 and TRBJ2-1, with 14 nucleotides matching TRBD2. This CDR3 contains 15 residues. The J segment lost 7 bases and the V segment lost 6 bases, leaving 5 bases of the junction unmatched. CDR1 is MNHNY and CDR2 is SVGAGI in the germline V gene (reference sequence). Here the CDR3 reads CASSAGTSGSNEQFF. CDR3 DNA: TGTGCCAGCAGCGCCGGGACTAGCGGGAGTAATGAGCAGTTCTTC.

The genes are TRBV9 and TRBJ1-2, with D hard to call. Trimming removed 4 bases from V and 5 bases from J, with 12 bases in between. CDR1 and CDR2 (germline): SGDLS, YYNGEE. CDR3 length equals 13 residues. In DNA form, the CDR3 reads TGTGCCAGCAGCCGCGAAGGCGGGTATGGCTACACCTTC. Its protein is CASSREGGYGYTF. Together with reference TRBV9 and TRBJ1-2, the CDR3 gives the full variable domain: DSGVTQTPKHLITATGQRVTLRCSPRSGDLSVYWYQQSLDQGLQFLIQYYNGEERAKGNILERFSAQQFPDLHSELNLSSLELGDSALYFCASSREGGYGYTFGSGTRLTVV.

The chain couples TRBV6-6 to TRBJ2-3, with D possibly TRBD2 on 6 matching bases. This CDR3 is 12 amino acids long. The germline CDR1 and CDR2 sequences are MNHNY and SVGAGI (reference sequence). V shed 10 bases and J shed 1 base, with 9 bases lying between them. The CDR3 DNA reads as TGTGCCACCGGCGGGGGCACAGATACGCAGTATTTT. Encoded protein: CATGGGTDTQYF.

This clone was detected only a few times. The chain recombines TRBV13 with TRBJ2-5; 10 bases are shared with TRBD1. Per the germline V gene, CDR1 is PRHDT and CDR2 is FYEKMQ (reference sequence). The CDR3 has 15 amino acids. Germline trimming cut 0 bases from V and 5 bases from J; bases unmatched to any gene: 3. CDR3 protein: CASSLGDRGRETQYF. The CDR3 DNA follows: TGTGCCAGCAGCTTAGGAGACAGGGGGCGGGAGACCCAGTACTTC.

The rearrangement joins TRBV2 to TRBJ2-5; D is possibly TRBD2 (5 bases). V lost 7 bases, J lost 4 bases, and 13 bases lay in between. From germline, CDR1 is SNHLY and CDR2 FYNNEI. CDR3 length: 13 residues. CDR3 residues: CASIVTEGETQYF. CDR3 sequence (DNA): TGTGCCAGCATAGTCACAGAGGGAGAGACCCAGTACTTC.

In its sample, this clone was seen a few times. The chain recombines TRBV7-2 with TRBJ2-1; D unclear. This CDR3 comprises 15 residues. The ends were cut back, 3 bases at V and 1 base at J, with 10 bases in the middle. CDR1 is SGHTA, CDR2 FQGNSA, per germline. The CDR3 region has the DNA TGTGCCAGCAGCTTCAAAGCCATATCCTACAATGAGCAGTTCTTC. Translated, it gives CASSFKAISYNEQFF. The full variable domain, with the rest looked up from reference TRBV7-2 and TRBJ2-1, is GAGVSQSPSNKVTEKGKDVELRCDPISGHTALYWYRQSLGQGLEFLIYFQGNSAPDKSGLPSDRFSAERTGGSVSTLTIQRTQQEDSAVYLCASSFKAISYNEQFFGPGTRLTVL.

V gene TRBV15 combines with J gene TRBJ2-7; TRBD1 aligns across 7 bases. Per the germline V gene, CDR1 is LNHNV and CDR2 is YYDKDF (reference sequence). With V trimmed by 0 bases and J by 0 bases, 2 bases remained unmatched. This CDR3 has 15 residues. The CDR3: CATSRDRDSSYEQYF. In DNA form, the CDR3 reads TGTGCCACCAGCAGAGATAGGGACAGCTCCTACGAGCAGTACTTC.

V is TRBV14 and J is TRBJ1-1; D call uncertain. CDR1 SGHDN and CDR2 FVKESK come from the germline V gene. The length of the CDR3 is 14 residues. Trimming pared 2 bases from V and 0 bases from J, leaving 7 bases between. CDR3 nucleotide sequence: TGTGCCAGCAGCCAAAACGGTTTGAACACTGAAGCTTTCTTT. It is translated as CASSQNGLNTEAFF. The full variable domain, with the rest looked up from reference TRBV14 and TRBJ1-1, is EAGVTQFPSHSVIEKGQTVTLRCDPISGHDNLYWYRRVMGKEIKFLLHFVKESKQDESGMPNNRFLAERTGGTYSTLKVQPAELEDSGVYFCASSQNGLNTEAFFGQGTRLTVV.

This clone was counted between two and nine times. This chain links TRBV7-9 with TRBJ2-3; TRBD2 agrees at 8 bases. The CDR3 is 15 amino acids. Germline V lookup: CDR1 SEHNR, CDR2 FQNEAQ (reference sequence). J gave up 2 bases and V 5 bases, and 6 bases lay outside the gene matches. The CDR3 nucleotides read TGTGCCAGCAGCCCCCGGGGGGGGGCCACAGATACGCAGTATTTT. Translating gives CASSPRGGATDTQYF.

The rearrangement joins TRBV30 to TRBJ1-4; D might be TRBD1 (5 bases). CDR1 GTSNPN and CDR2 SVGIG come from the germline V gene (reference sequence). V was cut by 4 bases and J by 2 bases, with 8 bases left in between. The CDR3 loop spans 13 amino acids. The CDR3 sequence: CAWTAGTNEKLFF. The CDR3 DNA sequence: TGTGCCTGGACCGCAGGGACTAATGAAAAACTGTTTTTT.

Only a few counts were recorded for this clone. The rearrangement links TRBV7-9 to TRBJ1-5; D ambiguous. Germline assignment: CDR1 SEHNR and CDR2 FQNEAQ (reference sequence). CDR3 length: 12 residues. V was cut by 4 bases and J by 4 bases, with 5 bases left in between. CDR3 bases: TGTGCCAGCAGCTCCTTAAATCAGCCCCAGCATTTT. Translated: CASSSLNQPQHF.

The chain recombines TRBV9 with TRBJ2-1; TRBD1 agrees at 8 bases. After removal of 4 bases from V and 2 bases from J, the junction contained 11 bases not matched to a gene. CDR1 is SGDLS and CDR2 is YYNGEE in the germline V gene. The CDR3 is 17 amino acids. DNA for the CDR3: TGTGCCAGCAGCTACCGCTTACAGGGGGGCACCTACAATGAGCAGTTCTTC. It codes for CASSYRLQGGTYNEQFF.

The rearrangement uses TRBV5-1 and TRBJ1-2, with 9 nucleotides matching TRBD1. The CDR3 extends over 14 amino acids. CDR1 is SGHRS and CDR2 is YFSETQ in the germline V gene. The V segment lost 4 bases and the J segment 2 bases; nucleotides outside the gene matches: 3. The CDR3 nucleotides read TGCGCCAGCAGCCCAGGGACAGGGAACTATGGCTACACCTTC. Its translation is CASSPGTGNYGYTF.

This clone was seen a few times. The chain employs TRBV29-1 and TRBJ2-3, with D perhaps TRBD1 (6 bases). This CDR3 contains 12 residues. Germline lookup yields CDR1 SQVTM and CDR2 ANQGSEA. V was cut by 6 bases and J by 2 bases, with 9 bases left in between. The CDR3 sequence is CSVRDNTDTQYF. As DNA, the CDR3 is TGCAGCGTACGGGACAACACAGATACGCAGTATTTT.

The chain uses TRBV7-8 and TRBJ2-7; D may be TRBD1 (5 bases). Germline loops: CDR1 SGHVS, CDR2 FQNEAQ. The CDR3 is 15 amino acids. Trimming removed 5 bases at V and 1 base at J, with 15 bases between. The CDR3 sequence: CASSPNPRASYEQYF. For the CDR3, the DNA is TGTGCCAGCAGCCCTAACCCCAGGGCTTCCTACGAGCAGTACTTC.

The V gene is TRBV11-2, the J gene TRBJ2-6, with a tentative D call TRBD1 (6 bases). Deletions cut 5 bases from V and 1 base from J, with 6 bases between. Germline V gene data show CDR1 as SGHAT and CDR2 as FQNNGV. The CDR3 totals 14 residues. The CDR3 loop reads CASSDRSGANVLTF. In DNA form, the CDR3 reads TGTGCCAGCAGCGACAGGTCTGGGGCCAACGTCCTGACTTTC.

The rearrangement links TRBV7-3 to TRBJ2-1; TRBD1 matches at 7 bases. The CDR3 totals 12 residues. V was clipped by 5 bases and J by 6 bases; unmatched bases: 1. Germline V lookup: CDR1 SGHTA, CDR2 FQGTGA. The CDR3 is CASSPGGNEQFF. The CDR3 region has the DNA TGTGCCAGCAGCCCAGGGGGCAATGAGCAGTTCTTC.

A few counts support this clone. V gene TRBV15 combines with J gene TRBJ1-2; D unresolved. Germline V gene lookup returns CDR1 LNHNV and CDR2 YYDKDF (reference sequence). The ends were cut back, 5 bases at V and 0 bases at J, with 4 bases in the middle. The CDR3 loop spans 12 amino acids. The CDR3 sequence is CATSQSNYGYTF. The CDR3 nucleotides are TGTGCCACCAGCCAATCTAACTATGGCTACACCTTC.